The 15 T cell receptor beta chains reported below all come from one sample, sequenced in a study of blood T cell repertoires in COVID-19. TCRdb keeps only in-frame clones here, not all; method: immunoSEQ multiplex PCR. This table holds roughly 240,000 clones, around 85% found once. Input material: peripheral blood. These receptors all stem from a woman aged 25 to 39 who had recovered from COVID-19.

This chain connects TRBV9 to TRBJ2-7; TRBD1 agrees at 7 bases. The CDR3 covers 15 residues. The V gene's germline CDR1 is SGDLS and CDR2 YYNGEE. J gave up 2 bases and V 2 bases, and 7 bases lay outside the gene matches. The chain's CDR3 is CASSVTGASTYEQYF. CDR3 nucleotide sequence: TGTGCCAGCAGCGTTACAGGGGCTTCGACCTACGAGCAGTACTTC.

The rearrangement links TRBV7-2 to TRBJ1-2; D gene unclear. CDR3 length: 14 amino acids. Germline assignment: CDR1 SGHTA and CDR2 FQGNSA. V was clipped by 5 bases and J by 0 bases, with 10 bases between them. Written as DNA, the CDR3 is TGTGCCAGCAGCGCAAGCTCCTCTAACTATGGCTACACCTTC. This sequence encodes CASSASSSNYGYTF.

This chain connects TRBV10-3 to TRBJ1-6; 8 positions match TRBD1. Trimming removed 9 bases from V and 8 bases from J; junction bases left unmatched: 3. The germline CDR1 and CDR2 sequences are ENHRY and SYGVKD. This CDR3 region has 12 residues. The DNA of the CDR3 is TGTGCCATAACAGGGGGAGATTCACCCCTCCACTTT. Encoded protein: CAITGGDSPLHF.

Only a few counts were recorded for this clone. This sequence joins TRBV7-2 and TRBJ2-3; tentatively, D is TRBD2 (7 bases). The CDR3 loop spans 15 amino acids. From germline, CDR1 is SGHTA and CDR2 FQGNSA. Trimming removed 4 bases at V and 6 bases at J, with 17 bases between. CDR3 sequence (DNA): TGTGCCAGCAGCTATGTCGGGGGGCAGGGGGATACGCAGTATTTT. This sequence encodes CASSYVGGQGDTQYF.

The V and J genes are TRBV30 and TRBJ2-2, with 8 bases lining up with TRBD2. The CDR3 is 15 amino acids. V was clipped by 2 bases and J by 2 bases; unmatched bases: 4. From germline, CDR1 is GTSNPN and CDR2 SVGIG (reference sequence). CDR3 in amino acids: CAWSRGGSNTGELFF. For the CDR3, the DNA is TGTGCCTGGAGTCGGGGGGGAAGTAACACCGGGGAGCTGTTTTTT.

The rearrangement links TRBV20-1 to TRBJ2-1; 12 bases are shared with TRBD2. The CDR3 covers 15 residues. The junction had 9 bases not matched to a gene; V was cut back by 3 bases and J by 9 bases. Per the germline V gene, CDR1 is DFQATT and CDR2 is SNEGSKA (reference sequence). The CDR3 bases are TGCAGTGCTAGTAGTCTAGCGGGGGGGCCAGCTGAGCAGTTCTTC. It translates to CSASSLAGGPAEQFF.

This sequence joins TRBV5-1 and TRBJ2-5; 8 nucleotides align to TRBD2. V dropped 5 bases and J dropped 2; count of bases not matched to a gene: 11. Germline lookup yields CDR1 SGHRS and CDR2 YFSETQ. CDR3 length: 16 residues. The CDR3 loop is CASRSLLAGNQETQYF. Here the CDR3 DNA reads TGCGCCAGCAGATCCCTTTTAGCGGGGAATCAAGAGACCCAGTACTTC.

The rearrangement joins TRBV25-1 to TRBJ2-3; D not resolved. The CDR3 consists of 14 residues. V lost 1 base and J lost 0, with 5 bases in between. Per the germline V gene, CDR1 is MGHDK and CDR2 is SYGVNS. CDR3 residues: CASSESQSTDTQYF. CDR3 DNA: TGTGCCAGCAGTGAATCACAAAGCACAGATACGCAGTATTTT.

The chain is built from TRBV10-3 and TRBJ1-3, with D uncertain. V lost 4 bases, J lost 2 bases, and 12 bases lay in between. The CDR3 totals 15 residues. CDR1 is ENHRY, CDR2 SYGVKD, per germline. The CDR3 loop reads CAISGGLGAGNTIYF. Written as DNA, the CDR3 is TGTGCCATCAGTGGTGGTTTGGGCGCTGGAAACACCATATATTTT.

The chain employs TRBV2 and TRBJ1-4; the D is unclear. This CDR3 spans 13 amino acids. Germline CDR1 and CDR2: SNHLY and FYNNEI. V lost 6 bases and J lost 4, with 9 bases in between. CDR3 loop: CASSGGFNEKLFF. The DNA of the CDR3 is TGTGCCAGCAGCGGCGGGTTTAATGAAAAACTGTTTTTT.

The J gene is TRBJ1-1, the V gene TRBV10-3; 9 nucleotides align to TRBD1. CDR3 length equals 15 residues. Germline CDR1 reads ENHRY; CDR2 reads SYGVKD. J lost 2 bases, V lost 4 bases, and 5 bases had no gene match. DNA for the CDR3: TGTGCCATCAGTGGGATGACAGGGGGAAACACTGAAGCTTTCTTT. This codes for CAISGMTGGNTEAFF.

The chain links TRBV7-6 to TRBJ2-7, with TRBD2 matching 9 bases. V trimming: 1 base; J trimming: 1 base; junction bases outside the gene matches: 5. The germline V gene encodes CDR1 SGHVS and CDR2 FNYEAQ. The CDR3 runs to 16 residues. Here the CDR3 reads CASSLGGGGVSYEQYF. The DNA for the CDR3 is TGTGCCAGCAGCTTAGGAGGCGGGGGGGTATCCTACGAGCAGTACTTC.

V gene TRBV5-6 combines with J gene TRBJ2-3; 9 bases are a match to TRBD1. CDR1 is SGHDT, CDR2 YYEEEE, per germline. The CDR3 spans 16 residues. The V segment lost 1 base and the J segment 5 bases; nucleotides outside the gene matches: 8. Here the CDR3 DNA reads TGTGCCAGCAGCTTGCACCGGGGACAGGGTATAGATACGCAGTATTTT. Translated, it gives CASSLHRGQGIDTQYF.

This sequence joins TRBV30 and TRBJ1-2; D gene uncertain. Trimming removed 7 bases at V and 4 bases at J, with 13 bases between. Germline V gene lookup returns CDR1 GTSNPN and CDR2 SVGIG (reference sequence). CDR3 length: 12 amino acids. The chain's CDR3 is CALRVDFYGYTF. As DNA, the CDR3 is TGTGCCTTGAGAGTTGACTTCTATGGCTACACCTTC. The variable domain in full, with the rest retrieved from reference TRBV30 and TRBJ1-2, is SQTIHQWPATLVQPVGSPLSLECTVEGTSNPNLYWYRQAAGRGLQLLFYSVGIGQISSEVPQNLSASRPQDRQFILSSKKLLLSDSGFYLCALRVDFYGYTFGSGTRLTVV.

CDR3 nucleotide sequence: TGCGCCAGCAGCTTGGCAGGCGCCACTGAAGCTTTCTTT. It translates to CASSLAGATEAFF. The J gene is TRBJ1-1, the V gene TRBV5-1; the D is unclear. Per germline, CDR1 SGHRS and CDR2 YFSETQ. Trimming removed 0 bases at V and 4 bases at J, with 7 bases between. CDR3 size: 13 residues.